Detailed here is one T cell receptor beta chain. This sample was taken from a study of blood T cell repertoires in COVID-19. Study-level background: Donors in the United States, Italy and Spain gave samples during acute or convalescent COVID-19. Sources were T cells, B-cell-depleted T cells, or PBMCs; the material itself was cDNA or gDNA.

The CDR3 totals 15 residues. Per the study methods: Reference gene primer amplification gave estimated nucleated cell counts. Here immunoSEQ multiplex PCR was the method, and the copy in TCRdb shows in-frame clones only, minus some. The V and J calls and the clone size are those of that table, but D and trimming were determined from the DNA. In the table there are 200,000 to 250,000 clones, 70% to 90% of which are singletons. This sequence was found in a woman aged 40 to 50 with acute or convalescent COVID-19. What was sequenced was peripheral blood. The chain joins TRBV21-1 to TRBJ1-2; the table's D call of TRBD1 was not tested on the DNA. TRBV21-1 is shown as a pseudogene. The CDR3, as DNA: TGTGCCAGCAGCCCAGCGCCAGGGGGCGCCGGTGGCTACACCTTC. Translated, it gives CASSPAPGGAGGYTF.